This T cell receptor beta chain was identified during a study of T cell repertoires in cytomegalovirus infection. Study information: Both a matching HLA type and CMV infection were indicated by public TCR beta signatures. Study results and limitations: What dominated the ex vivo response were HLA-C-restricted CMV-specific TCR beta clonotypes. Carriers of CMV plus the relevant HLA were identified by cumulative public TCR beta family frequency.

Of note for this clonotype: No antigen is known for it.

The CDR3 has 12 residues. J was trimmed by 6 bases and V by 6 bases; bases with no gene match: 4. The germline V gene encodes CDR1 MDHEN and CDR2 SYDVKM. In TCRdb, the reads were re-called with MiXCR into one record per CDR3 protein. The sample shows 150,000 to 160,000 distinct CDR3 sequences, about a quarter of them seen only once. The rearrangement uses TRBV28 and TRBJ2-7; 8 bases are a match to TRBD1. The TCR was taken from a human donor in good health (CMV status not recorded). Some clones in this sample may be carry-over from other donors' samples. The material sequenced was PBMCs. CDR3 nucleotides: TGTGCCAGCAGAGCTACAGGGGGCGAGCAGTACTTC. Amino acids: CASRATGGEQYF.